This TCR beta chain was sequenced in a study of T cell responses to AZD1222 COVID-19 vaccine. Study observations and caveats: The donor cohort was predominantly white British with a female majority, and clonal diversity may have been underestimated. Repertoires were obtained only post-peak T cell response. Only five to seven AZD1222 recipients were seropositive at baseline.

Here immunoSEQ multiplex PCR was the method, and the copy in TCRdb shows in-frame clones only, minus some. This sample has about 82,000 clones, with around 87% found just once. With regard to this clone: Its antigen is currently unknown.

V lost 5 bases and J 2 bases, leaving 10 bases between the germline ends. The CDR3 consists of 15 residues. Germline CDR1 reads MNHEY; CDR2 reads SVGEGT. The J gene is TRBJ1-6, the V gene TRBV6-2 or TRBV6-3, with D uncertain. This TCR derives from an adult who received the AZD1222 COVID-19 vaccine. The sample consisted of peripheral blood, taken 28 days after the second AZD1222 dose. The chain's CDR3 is CASSREATYNSPLHF. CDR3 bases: TGTGCCAGCAGTCGGGAGGCAACCTATAATTCACCCCTCCACTTT.